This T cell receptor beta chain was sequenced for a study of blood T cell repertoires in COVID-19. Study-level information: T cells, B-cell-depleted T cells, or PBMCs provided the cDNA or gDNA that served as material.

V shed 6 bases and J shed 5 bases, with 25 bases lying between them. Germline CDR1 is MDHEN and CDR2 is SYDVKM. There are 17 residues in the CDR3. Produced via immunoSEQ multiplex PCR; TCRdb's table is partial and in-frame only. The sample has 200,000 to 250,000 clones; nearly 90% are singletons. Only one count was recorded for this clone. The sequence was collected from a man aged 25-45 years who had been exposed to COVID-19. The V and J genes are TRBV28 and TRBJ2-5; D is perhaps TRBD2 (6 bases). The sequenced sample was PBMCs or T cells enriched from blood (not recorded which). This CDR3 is CASRRYLGPLRGETQYF. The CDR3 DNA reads TGTGCCAGCAGGCGATATCTGGGACCGCTCCGGGGGGAGACCCAGTACTTC.